Reported below is one T cell receptor beta chain. Its antigen is as yet unknown. These data belong to a study of cytomegalovirus exposure and HLA in healthy donors. The PCR made use of 60 Vbeta and 13 Jbeta primers. Sequenced by immunoSEQ multiplex PCR; TCRdb stores in-frame clones only, minus some. This sample carries 110,000 to 150,000 clones, about 80% of them seen once, and the ten largest clones take around 8.8%. Study-level results: Some V segments (TRBV6-2 and TRBV6-3 among them) were excluded as indistinguishable. When presence/absence was analysed, sequencing depth was taken to be roughly uniform across donors. Cytomegalovirus status, reportedly, was diagnosed with high specificity and sensitivity by the classifier.

CDR1 is SNHLY and CDR2 is FYNNEI in the germline V gene. V was cut by 5 bases and J by 2 bases, with 6 bases left in between. The CDR3 consists of 12 residues. While unrecorded immune exposures were likely, the donors were nominally healthy when sampled. The TCR was taken from a woman aged 60 to 75 in good health and CMV-seropositive. Sequenced: PBMCs. The rearrangement links TRBV2 to TRBJ1-2; D ambiguous. DNA for the CDR3: TGTGCCAGCAGTACGGGGAACTATGGCTACACCTTC. This gives the protein CASSTGNYGYTF. Together with reference TRBV2 and TRBJ1-2, the CDR3 gives the full variable domain: EPEVTQTPSHQVTQMGQEVILRCVPISNHLYFYWYRQILGQKVEFLVSFYNNEISEKSEIFDDQFSVERPDGSNFTLKIRSTKLEDSAMYFCASSTGNYGYTFGSGTRLTVV.